The T cell receptor (beta chain) under discussion was sequenced for a study of Ad26.COV2.S vaccination and SARS-CoV-2 variants (dated by TCRdb to the early 2020s). For the wider study: Vaccine-arm donors were drawn from COV1001, a multicentre, randomized, double-blind, placebo-controlled phase I-IIa trial of Ad26.COV2.S in healthy adults. Ad26.COV2.S was administered intramuscularly at 5 x 10^10 or 1 x 10^11 viral particles, either as a single shot or as two shots given 56 days apart. Sequencing of the TCRbeta repertoire served to evaluate the specificity and breadth of SARS-CoV-2-reactive T cell receptors following Ad26.COV2.S vaccination. The TCR-sequenced set comprised about 30 samples: approximately 19 Ad26.COV2.S vaccine recipients, 5 placebo recipients and 8 SARS-CoV-2 convalescent individuals. Trial participants were randomized into five groups of five, in which low-dose or high-dose Ad26.COV2.S was given once or twice, or placebo was given on both occasions. Blinding of investigators to trial group allocation was maintained during experiments and outcome assessment.

CDR1 and CDR2 (MNHEY, SMNVEV) derive from the germline V gene (reference sequence). The CDR3 holds 19 amino acids from the cysteine to the phenylalanine. The read is trimmed to its CDR3 DNA, 57 bases read in frame from base 1. Compared with germline, V lacks 5 bases and J lacks 4 bases; bases without a gene match: 12. The immunoSEQ Assay was the method used to sequence TCRbeta CDR3 regions. After extraction, genomic DNA underwent amplification by bias-controlled multiplex PCR, followed by high-throughput sequencing. Per the source publication's procedure: To quantify the absolute abundance of every unique TCRbeta CDR3 region, sequences were collapsed and filtered. Usable DNA was measured by amplifying reference genes present in all nucleated cells, and TCRbeta template counts were normalized to that usable DNA to estimate T cell fraction. Repertoire TCRs were annotated as SARS-CoV-2-specific when V gene, CDR3 amino acid sequence and J gene were exactly matched to a known reactive TCR set. The reference SARS-CoV-2 TCR set was derived from MIRA and filtered for enrichment in COVID-19-positive ImmuneCODE repertoires, a step that removed public or cross-reactive TCRs. Using the MIRA antigens, annotated TCRs were further analysed by specific ORF or by position within an ORF. Breadth was defined as annotated unique rearrangements over total unique productive rearrangements; depth was the summed frequency of those rearrangements. TCR breadth was compared between groups using two-sided Wilcoxon rank-sum tests. The table comes from immuneACCESS by way of TCRdb, which keeps in-frame sequences with V and J called. Part of the clones is missing from these tables; in studies checked, under half for an unresolved V gene and the rest for unknown reasons. V, J and clone size are taken as reported in that table, and D and trimming were inferred from the DNA itself. The sample table contains 350,000 to 450,000 clones; only one count was recorded for roughly 84% of them. The ten biggest clones cover around 3.6% of the sample.

On this clone itself: Its cognate antigen has yet to be identified. Base qualities were left out, and no much larger clone turns up one base away.

Findings and caveats that apply to the study as a whole: The authors noted that total T cell responses may have been underestimated by the TCR breadth and depth analyses. Comparing responses between vaccine doses or regimens was not something the study was powered to do. Spike-specific TCR breadth was higher in Ad26.COV2.S recipients than in placebo recipients (P = 0.0014). After vaccination, substantial breadth of spike-specific CD8+ and CD4+ T cell responses was reported. Comparable non-spike TCR breadth was observed between vaccine and placebo recipients, consistent with only spike being contained in the vaccine.

The treatment or condition tag for this specimen amounts to: 15 to 20 received Ad26.COV2.S at low or high dose, single or two shots; 5 received placebo; per-sample allocation not given. Repertoires of vaccine and placebo recipients were sequenced from samples collected on day 63 after the first injection. Between 29 July and 7 August 2020, Cohort 1b enrolled fewer than 30 adults aged 18-55 years at one site in Boston, USA. Ad26.COV2.S was a replication-incompetent adenovirus type 26 vector expressing a prefusion-stabilized SARS-CoV-2 spike protein from the original Wuhan strain. The TCR sequence derives from a person between 18 and 59 years old who received the Ad26.COV2.S COVID-19 vaccine or a placebo. The sequencing used peripheral blood, collected in a trial of Ad26.COV2.S vaccine versus placebo. The chain employs TRBV27 and TRBJ2-2, and 14 junctional nucleotides match TRBD2. DNA sequence: TGTGCCAGCAGTGCACGCCGACTAGCGGGGGGGCCCGGCACCGGGGAGCTGTTTTTT. This is translated as CASSARRLAGGPGTGELFF.